Following are 10 T cell receptor beta chains from one sample sequenced in a study of cytotoxic CD8 clonotypes in ibrutinib-treated CLL. Clones were sequenced by immunoSEQ multiplex PCR, and TCRdb holds only the in-frame ones, with some missing. The table records roughly 63,000 clones, 57% of them present only once. Sequencing was performed on PBMCs, taken after 12 months of ibrutinib treatment. The receptors here all came from a human donor with chronic lymphocytic leukemia.

The J gene is TRBJ1-5, the V gene TRBV18; TRBD1 aligns across 10 bases. The CDR3 runs to 16 residues. Germline V gene sequence: CDR1 KGHSH, CDR2 LQKENI. Losses at the gene ends were 3 bases for V and 3 bases for J; bases not matched to a gene: 5. The CDR3 nucleotides are TGTGCCAGCTCACCGCTAGACAGGGGGCTCAATCAGCCCCAGCATTTT. Translating gives CASSPLDRGLNQPQHF.

V gene TRBV7-9 combines with J gene TRBJ1-6; a possible D gene is TRBD1 (5 bases). V dropped 5 bases and J dropped 10 bases, with 12 bases sitting between them. This CDR3 is 13 amino acids long. Germline CDR1 is SEHNR and CDR2 is FQNEAQ (reference sequence). The CDR3 sequence is CASSLGQGSPLHF. DNA for the CDR3: TGTGCCAGCAGCCTGGGCCAGGGATCACCCCTCCACTTT.

The chain carries TRBV5-5 and TRBJ2-1; 11 bases map to TRBD2. Germline CDR1 SGHKS, CDR2 YYEKEE (reference sequence). This CDR3 has 14 residues. Trimming at V came to 6 bases and at J to 8 bases, leaving 7 bases not matched to a gene. The CDR3 nucleotides are TGTGCCAGCAAACCGGGACTAGCGGATTATGAGCAGTTCTTC. This sequence encodes CASKPGLADYEQFF.

The rearrangement joins TRBV9 to TRBJ2-5; a weak D match, TRBD1 (7 bases). This CDR3 has 14 residues. Germline V lookup: CDR1 SGDLS, CDR2 YYNGEE. The V end lost 4 bases, the J end lost 7 bases, and 17 bases lay between the germline ends. The CDR3 is CASSTRQGGGTQYF. In DNA form, the CDR3 reads TGTGCCAGCAGCACCCGACAGGGAGGCGGGACCCAGTACTTC. Together with reference TRBV9 and TRBJ2-5, the CDR3 gives the full variable domain: DSGVTQTPKHLITATGQRVTLRCSPRSGDLSVYWYQQSLDQGLQFLIQYYNGEERAKGNILERFSAQQFPDLHSELNLSSLELGDSALYFCASSTRQGGGTQYFGPGTRLLVL.

This clone showed up just a few times. This chain connects TRBV6-6 to TRBJ2-7, with TRBD1 matching 8 bases. The J segment lost 7 bases and the V segment lost 5 bases, leaving 13 bases of the junction unmatched. The V gene's germline CDR1 is MNHNY and CDR2 SVGAGI (reference sequence). This CDR3 has 15 residues. The CDR3: CASSGQGAVSGEQYV. CDR3 nucleotides: TGTGCCAGCAGTGGACAGGGCGCCGTCTCGGGGGAGCAGTACGTC.

This chain connects TRBV29-1 to TRBJ2-3; TRBD1 matches at 7 bases. This CDR3 comprises 14 residues. The junction had 6 bases not matched to a gene; V was cut back by 4 bases and J by 2 bases. Germline values: CDR1 SQVTM, CDR2 ANQGSEA. Here the CDR3 DNA reads TGCAGCGTTGCGGCCGGGACAGCCACAGATACGCAGTATTTT. This translates into CSVAAGTATDTQYF.

This clone was counted at least ten times. V and J are TRBV6-5 and TRBJ2-7; D is ambiguous. The CDR3 contains 13 residues. Trimming took off 8 bases at V and 3 bases at J, with 14 bases between the two ends. Germline CDR1 and CDR2: MNHEY and SVGAGI. The CDR3 coding sequence is TGTGCCAGCCGGAAACTGGGCGTCTACGAGCAGTACGTC. Amino acid sequence: CASRKLGVYEQYV.

Of note for this clone: This may arise from a read error, as a much more abundant clone is one base away. Within the sample, other DNA sequences also encode this same CDR3. CDR3 in amino acids: CASSLGQTYGYTF. DNA of the CDR3: TGTGCCAGCAGCTTGGGACAGACCTATGGCTACACCTTC. V and J are TRBV5-4 and TRBJ1-2; perhaps TRBD1 as D (5 bases). The V and J ends lost 0 bases and 4 bases respectively, with 7 bases between them. Germline CDR1 and CDR2: SGHNT and YYREEE (reference sequence). This CDR3 comprises 13 residues. The full variable domain, in which reference TRBV5-4 and TRBJ1-2 provide the parts outside the CDR3, is ETGVTQSPTHLIKTRGQQVTLRCSSQSGHNTVSWYQQALGQGPQFIFQYYREEENGRGNFPPRFSGLQFPNYSSELNVNALELDDSALYLCASSLGQTYGYTFGSGTRLTVV.

The chain couples TRBV19 to TRBJ1-5; no clear D gene. V shed 1 base and J shed 6 bases, with 13 bases lying between them. The CDR3 runs to 15 residues. Per the germline V gene, CDR1 is LNHDA and CDR2 is SQIVND (reference sequence). The CDR3 sequence is CASSIVSFGIQPQHF. Written as DNA, the CDR3 is TGTGCCAGTAGTATAGTATCCTTCGGAATTCAGCCCCAGCATTTT.

In this sample, this clone is medium-sized. The chain uses TRBV4-2 and TRBJ2-2, with D perhaps being TRBD1 or TRBD2 (7 bases each). V lost 0 bases and J lost 7, with 24 bases in between. CDR1 is LGHNA, CDR2 YNFKEQ, per germline. The CDR3 totals 19 residues. CDR3 sequence (DNA): TGTGCCAGCAGCCAAGAGGGTTGGGGAGGGGGCCCTCGGGACGGGGAGCTGTTTTTT. It translates to CASSQEGWGGGPRDGELFF.